These T cell receptor beta chains were read from a single sample in a study of beta chain features in type 1 diabetes. Clones were read by immunoSEQ multiplex PCR, and TCRdb kept only the in-frame ones, dropping some. This sample yields 600,000 or so clones, of which 9.5% to 15% are seen a single time; 0.095% to 0.15% belongs to the top ten. Sequenced input: naive CD4+ T cells from blood. All receptors come from a man in his thirties or forties with type 1 diabetes. Each CDR3 is given with its conserved first and last residue. A D gene is named only where the DNA matches it firmly. Size is omitted from some rows. Given values are once, few, many or a class for expanded clones.

D gene: NA
clone size: few
V gene: TRBV6-6
J gene: TRBJ1-6
CDR3 DNA: TGTGCCAGCAGTTACCGGAGTCCTATTCCGACGCCCCTCCACTTT
CDR3 protein: CASSYRSPIPTPLHF

D gene: NA
clone size: NA
V gene: TRBV6-5
J gene: TRBJ2-3
CDR3 DNA: TGTGCCAGCACTCAAGCTCGGTATCTAGGAGATACGCAGTATTTT
CDR3 protein: CASTQARYLGDTQYF

D gene: TRBD1
clone size: NA
V gene: TRBV28
J gene: TRBJ2-5
CDR3 DNA: TGTGCCAGCAGTTTCCTTGACAGGGTCCGAGAGACCCAGTACTTC
CDR3 protein: CASSFLDRVRETQYF

D gene: TRBD2
clone size: NA
V gene: TRBV5-1
J gene: TRBJ2-1
CDR3 DNA: TGCGCCAGCAGCTTGGTGGAGCGGGGATACAATGAGCAGTTCTTC
CDR3 protein: CASSLVERGYNEQFF

D gene: NA
clone size: few
V gene: TRBV5-1
J gene: TRBJ2-3
CDR3 DNA: TGCGCCAGCAGCTCGACAGCCACAGATACGCAGTATTTT
CDR3 protein: CASSSTATDTQYF

D gene: TRBD2
clone size: few
V gene: TRBV29-1
J gene: TRBJ2-7
CDR3 DNA: TGCAGCGTTGAAAGCGGGGGTGGGGAGCAGTACTTC
CDR3 protein: CSVESGGGEQYF

D gene: NA
clone size: NA
V gene: TRBV5-1
J gene: TRBJ1-3
CDR3 DNA: TGCGCCAGCAGCCGTTCAGAGAGTGGAAACACCATATATTTT
CDR3 protein: CASSRSESGNTIYF

D gene: NA
clone size: few
V gene: TRBV6-5
J gene: TRBJ1-1
CDR3 DNA: TGTGCCAGCAGTTACTCGGGGTCGAACACTGAAGCTTTCTTT
CDR3 protein: CASSYSGSNTEAFF

D gene: TRBD2
clone size: NA
V gene: TRBV13
J gene: TRBJ2-5
CDR3 DNA: TGTGCCAGCAGCACCTGGACTAGCGGGGGAGAGACCCAGTACTTC
CDR3 protein: CASSTWTSGGETQYF

D gene: NA
clone size: few
V gene: TRBV30
J gene: TRBJ1-5
CDR3 DNA: TGTGCCTGGGGTGGGGGGTCCCGAAGCGGTAGCAATCAGCCCCAGCATTTT
CDR3 protein: CAWGGGSRSGSNQPQHF

D gene: NA
clone size: few
V gene: TRBV4-2
J gene: TRBJ1-2
CDR3 DNA: TGTGCCAGCAGCCAAGAACCGCGGGACTATGGCTACACCTTC
CDR3 protein: CASSQEPRDYGYTF

D gene: TRBD1
clone size: few
V gene: TRBV25-1
J gene: TRBJ2-7
CDR3 DNA: TGTGCCAGCAGTGCGCCGCCGGGACAGGGTTCCTACGAGCAGTACTTC
CDR3 protein: CASSAPPGQGSYEQYF

D gene: NA
clone size: NA
V gene: TRBV30
J gene: TRBJ2-1
CDR3 DNA: TGTGCCTGGGTCGGGATTCGATACAATGAGCAGTTCTTC
CDR3 protein: CAWVGIRYNEQFF

D gene: NA
clone size: few
V gene: TRBV7-2
J gene: TRBJ2-6
CDR3 DNA: TGTGCCAGCAGCCGTCGGGGGCGTGGGGCCAACGTCCTGACTTTC
CDR3 protein: CASSRRGRGANVLTF